Many counts were recorded for the clone carrying this TCR beta chain. The data belong to a study of Graves' ophthalmopathy and Graves' hyperthyroidism. Amplification targeted the TCR beta CDR3 regions, with RNA transcripts as the source material. RT-PCR was first run with HTBI primers, then multiplex PCR in a second round. TCRdb passed the multiplex PCR reads through MiXCR, listing each CDR3 protein once. The sample records approximately 500,000 distinct CDR3 sequences, approximately 14% being singletons. The CDR3 runs to 15 residues. Germline assignment: CDR1 MNHEY and CDR2 SVGAGI. V lost 0 bases to trimming and J lost 5 bases; unmatched junction nucleotides: 6. Active ophthalmopathy (CAS at least 3, NOSPECS at least 4), lasting under 3 months. Orbital computed tomography, thyroid ultrasound, TRAb, serum thyroxine and clinical symptoms formed the basis of diagnosis.

The chain has TRBV6-5 and TRBJ2-5, with TRBD1 matching over 7 bases. The source is a woman aged 25 to 45 with Graves' ophthalmopathy. The specimen was blood. The CDR3 is CASSYSTPGGETQYF. Written as DNA, the CDR3 is TGTGCCAGCAGTTACTCGACCCCAGGGGGTGAGACCCAGTACTTC.